This T cell receptor (beta chain) was sequenced for a study of shared clonotypes between healthy human individuals. Study findings and constraints: Against clonotypes common to all four donors, non-shared ones had lower generation probabilities. The study found approximately 5% of naive CD4 clonotypes shared across a few donors.

All donors were healthy HIV-negative adults lacking recent acute infections or vaccinations. CDR3 length equals 11 residues. Germline assignment: CDR1 DFQATT and CDR2 SNEGSKA (reference sequence). Trimming removed 6 bases at V and 0 bases at J, with 3 bases between. TCRdb keeps only in-frame clones here, not all; method: immunoSEQ multiplex PCR. In the table there are 500,000 to 550,000 clones, about 96% of which are singletons. Comment on this clone: The antigen is not known.

The source of this sequence is a woman aged 25 to 39 in good health. This sequence joins TRBV20-1 and TRBJ1-5; D is ambiguous. The sample taken for sequencing was naive CD4+ T cells sorted from blood. Subset here: CD45RA+ positively selected. CDR3 sequence: CSATSNQPQHF. CDR3 bases: TGCAGTGCCACTAGCAATCAGCCCCAGCATTTT.